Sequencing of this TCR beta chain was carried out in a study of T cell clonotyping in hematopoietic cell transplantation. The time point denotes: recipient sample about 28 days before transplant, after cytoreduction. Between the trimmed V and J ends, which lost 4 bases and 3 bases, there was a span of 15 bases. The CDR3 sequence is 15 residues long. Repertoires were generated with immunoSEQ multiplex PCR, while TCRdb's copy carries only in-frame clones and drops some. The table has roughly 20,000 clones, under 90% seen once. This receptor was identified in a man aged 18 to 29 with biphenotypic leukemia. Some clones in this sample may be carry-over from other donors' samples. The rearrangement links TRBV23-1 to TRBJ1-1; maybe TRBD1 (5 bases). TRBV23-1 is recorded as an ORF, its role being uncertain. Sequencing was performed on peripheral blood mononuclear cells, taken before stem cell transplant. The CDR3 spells CASSPPQDLYTEAFF. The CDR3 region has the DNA TGCGCCAGCAGTCCCCCACAGGATTTGTACACTGAAGCTTTCTTT.